The 11 T cell receptor beta chains given below trace back to one sample, sequenced in a study of shared clonotypes between healthy human individuals. TCRdb's table, derived via immunoSEQ multiplex PCR, lists solely in-frame clones and lacks some. The sample has roughly 2.2 million clones, just over 90% seen once. Sequencing used naive CD4+ T cells from PBMCs. The subset denotes: CD45RA+ positively selected. The receptors come from a man aged 18 to 30 in good health. Some clones in this sample may be carry-over from other donors' samples.

The chain carries TRBV29-1 and TRBJ2-4, with TRBD2 matching over 7 bases. This CDR3 region has 14 residues. The junction had 6 bases not matched to a gene; V was cut back by 6 bases and J by 1 base. Germline values: CDR1 SQVTM, CDR2 ANQGSEA. The CDR3 nucleotides are TGCAGCGTGGGAGGGCTATACGCCAAAAACATTCAGTACTTC. This codes for CSVGGLYAKNIQYF.

The chain couples TRBV5-6 to TRBJ1-4; possibly TRBD1 for D (5 bases). Germline-derived CDR1 and CDR2 are SGHDT and YYEEEE. V lost 1 base and J 7 bases, leaving 17 bases between the germline ends. The CDR3 consists of 16 residues. The CDR3 coding sequence is TGTGCCAGCAGCTTGTTGACTTGGACAACGGCTGAAAAACTGTTTTTT. This gives the protein CASSLLTWTTAEKLFF.

The rearrangement uses TRBV28 and TRBJ2-7; 7 nucleotides match TRBD2. V was clipped by 4 bases and J by 0 bases; unmatched bases: 6. The length of the CDR3 is 15 residues. Germline CDR1 MDHEN, CDR2 SYDVKM. CDR3 sequence: CASSSLGGVSYEQYF. The CDR3 bases are TGTGCCAGCAGTTCACTGGGGGGGGTCTCCTACGAGCAGTACTTC.

J is TRBJ2-7 and V is TRBV5-4; perhaps D is TRBD1 or TRBD2 (5 bases each). Trimming took off 2 bases at V and 2 bases at J, with 8 bases between the two ends. Germline-derived CDR1 and CDR2 are SGHNT and YYREEE (reference sequence). The CDR3 spans 13 residues. The CDR3 DNA follows: TGTGCCAGCAGCTTTGGGACCACCTACGAGCAGTACTTC. Translated, it gives CASSFGTTYEQYF.

In its sample, this clone was seen once. The gene calls are TRBV5-1 and TRBJ1-5; D is perhaps TRBD1 (5 bases). Germline loops: CDR1 SGHRS, CDR2 YFSETQ. V lost 0 bases to trimming and J lost 7 bases, with 11 bases between them. This CDR3 spans 14 amino acids. The CDR3 here is CASSLDQGGQPQHF. In DNA form, the CDR3 reads TGCGCCAGCAGCTTGGATCAGGGAGGGCAGCCCCAGCATTTT.

With regard to this clone: The sample holds other DNA sequences that translate to the same CDR3. V gene TRBV28 combines with J gene TRBJ2-5; D gene ambiguous. V was shortened by 2 bases and J by 1 base, with 5 bases between the two germline ends. There are 13 residues in the CDR3. Germline values: CDR1 MDHEN, CDR2 SYDVKM. The CDR3: CASSLTIQETQYF. The CDR3 DNA reads as TGTGCCAGCAGTTTAACAATCCAAGAGACCCAGTACTTC.

The chain joins TRBV18 to TRBJ2-1, with D unclear. Germline values: CDR1 KGHSH, CDR2 LQKENI. CDR3 size: 13 residues. Trimming stripped 3 bases from V and 8 bases from J, with 11 bases between. CDR3 coding DNA: TGTGCCAGCTCACCCTCCAGACAATATGAGCAGTTCTTC. Protein sequence: CASSPSRQYEQFF.

The chain employs TRBV27 and TRBJ2-7; D is unresolved. Germline assignment: CDR1 MNHEY and CDR2 SMNVEV (reference sequence). CDR3 length: 13 residues. Trimming shortened V by 3 bases and J by 7 bases, and 13 bases separated the two germline ends. CDR3 sequence (DNA): TGTGCCAGCAGTTTCTCCGTGGGGTTAGAGCAGTACTTC. This translates into CASSFSVGLEQYF.

This clone has a single count. The chain employs TRBV5-1 and TRBJ2-5, with D perhaps matching TRBD1 (5 bases). The CDR3 loop spans 13 amino acids. Trimming removed 6 bases from V and 0 bases from J, with 9 bases in between. Germline lookup yields CDR1 SGHRS and CDR2 YFSETQ. CDR3: CASTGADQETQYF. The DNA for the CDR3 is TGCGCCAGCACTGGGGCAGACCAAGAGACCCAGTACTTC.

J is TRBJ1-5 and V is TRBV7-3; 8 bases are a match to TRBD1. Germline assignment: CDR1 SGHTA and CDR2 FQGTGA. The V segment lost 6 bases and the J segment 2 bases; nucleotides outside the gene matches: 3. The CDR3 contains 14 residues. CDR3: CASSSDRGNQPQHF. The DNA for the CDR3 is TGTGCCAGCAGTTCGGACAGGGGCAATCAGCCCCAGCATTTT.

This clone was seen just once. The chain combines TRBV4-2 with TRBJ2-7, with D perhaps assigned TRBD1 or TRBD2 (5 bases each). V lost 1 base to trimming and J lost 4 bases, with 11 bases between them. The CDR3 length is 14 residues. The germline V gene encodes CDR1 LGHNA and CDR2 YNFKEQ. The CDR3 nucleotides are TGTGCCAGCAGCCAAGCGAGGGCAGGGTACGAGCAGTACTTC. This gives the protein CASSQARAGYEQYF.